The 13 T cell receptor beta chains below come from one sample, sequenced in a study of T cell responses to AZD1222 COVID-19 vaccine (dated by TCRdb to the early 2020s). The time point label on this specimen signifies: baseline before first vaccination. Library preparation employed the immunoSEQ multiplex PCR assay. The table was pulled from immuneACCESS by TCRdb, which kept in-frame rearrangements only. Such tables lose some clones; where checked, under half of the loss comes from unresolved V genes, and the rest has no known cause. Present in this sample are approximately 100,000 clones, roughly 93% of which were seen just once. Together, the top ten hold 4.5% to 5% of the sample. The sample was peripheral blood, taken on day 0 of AZD1222 vaccination. Every receptor here comes from an adult in good health.

This chain links TRBV7-8 with TRBJ2-1; TRBD1 matches at 12 bases. Germline lookup yields CDR1 SGHVS and CDR2 FQNEAQ. There are 14 residues in the CDR3. V shed 5 bases, J shed 10 bases, and the junction held 6 bases outside the gene matches. The DNA for the CDR3 is TGTGCCAGCAGCAGGGACAGGGGGCTCAGCGAGCAGTTCTTC. It encodes CASSRDRGLSEQFF.

The rearrangement uses TRBV6-5 and TRBJ2-7, with D possibly matching TRBD1 (6 bases). The V and J ends lost 0 bases and 0 bases respectively, with 9 bases between them. The V gene's germline CDR1 is MNHEY and CDR2 SVGAGI. This CDR3 has 15 amino acids. CDR3 nucleotides: TGTGCCAGCAGTTACTCGAGGACAGACTCCTACGAGCAGTACTTC. This sequence encodes CASSYSRTDSYEQYF.

This chain links TRBV11-3 with TRBJ2-1; 9 nucleotides line up with TRBD2. Per the germline V gene, CDR1 is SGHNT and CDR2 is YENEEA. V was clipped by 5 bases and J by 5 bases; unmatched bases: 10. The CDR3 contains 16 residues. The chain's CDR3 is CASSATGIAGDNEQFF. CDR3 DNA sequence: TGTGCCAGCAGCGCGACAGGGATAGCGGGAGACAATGAGCAGTTCTTC.

This clone has only one observation. V usage is TRBV4-3 and J usage is TRBJ2-7; the D gene could be TRBD1 or TRBD2 (5 bases each). The CDR3 is made up of 16 amino acids. V gave up 1 base and J gave up 2 bases, with 15 bases separating them. Germline CDR1 is LGHNA and CDR2 is YSLEER. DNA for the CDR3: TGCGCCAGCAGCCAAGCTGCTGGGGGAGCCCCCTACGAGCAGTACTTC. It yields the protein CASSQAAGGAPYEQYF.

The V call is TRBV7-9, the J call TRBJ2-3, with 9 positions matching TRBD2. V lost 3 bases to trimming and J lost 2 bases; unmatched junction nucleotides: 9. Germline loops: CDR1 SEHNR, CDR2 FQNEAQ (reference sequence). The CDR3 is 17 amino acids. DNA for the CDR3: TGTGCCAGCAGCTTTCTTCGGCTAGCGGGATACACAGATACGCAGTATTTT. This gives the protein CASSFLRLAGYTDTQYF.

The chain has TRBV2 and TRBJ1-2; TRBD1 matches at 7 bases. The ends lost 4 bases at V and 6 bases at J; junction bases unmatched: 8. CDR3 length equals 14 residues. The germline V gene encodes CDR1 SNHLY and CDR2 FYNNEI. This chain's CDR3 is CASSGEGARHGYTF. The CDR3 DNA sequence: TGTGCCAGCAGTGGGGAGGGGGCGCGCCATGGCTACACCTTC.

This clone was seen once. J is TRBJ2-1 and V is TRBV7-9; 8 bases fit TRBD2. Trimming cost V 2 bases and J 8 bases; bases outside gene matches: 11. The CDR3 covers 16 residues. The V gene's germline CDR1 is SEHNR and CDR2 FQNEAQ (reference sequence). The CDR3 DNA sequence: TGTGCCAGCAGCTTACATCGTAGCGGGGAGCTTTATGAGCAGTTCTTC. Amino acids: CASSLHRSGELYEQFF.

V is TRBV7-3 and J is TRBJ1-1; no definite D call. The V gene's germline CDR1 is SGHTA and CDR2 FQGTGA. This CDR3 is built from 13 residues. V dropped 5 bases and J dropped 6 bases, with 13 bases sitting between them. The CDR3 DNA sequence: TGTGCCAGCAGCCCAAGTGGGATCTCTGAAGCTTTCTTT. It codes for CASSPSGISEAFF.

The chain recombines TRBV4-2 with TRBJ2-5; 14 bases map to TRBD2. Germline lookup yields CDR1 LGHNA and CDR2 YNFKEQ. The CDR3 is 17 amino acids. V gave up 0 bases and J gave up 3 bases; unmatched junction bases: 3. The CDR3 is CASSQEGTSGRKETQYF. The CDR3 nucleotides are TGTGCCAGCAGCCAAGAGGGGACTAGCGGGAGAAAAGAGACCCAGTACTTC.

The chain links TRBV7-3 to TRBJ2-1, with D perhaps TRBD1 or TRBD2 (5 bases each). Germline CDR1 reads SGHTA; CDR2 reads FQGTGA. Between the trimmed V and J ends, which lost 6 bases and 8 bases, there was a span of 17 bases. The CDR3 contains 14 residues. CDR3 region: CASRLGAELDEQFF. The CDR3 DNA is TGTGCCAGCAGACTAGGGGCGGAACTGGATGAGCAGTTCTTC.

V usage is TRBV4-1 and J usage is TRBJ2-6, with D perhaps matching TRBD1 (5 bases). V gave up 5 bases and J gave up 0 bases, with 20 bases separating them. This CDR3 has 19 amino acids. Per germline, CDR1 MGHRA and CDR2 YSYEKL. The CDR3 sequence is CASSTHRLQAPSGANVLTF. CDR3 sequence (DNA): TGCGCCAGCAGCACCCACAGGCTGCAGGCTCCCTCTGGGGCCAACGTCCTGACTTTC.

V gene TRBV2 combines with J gene TRBJ2-7; 8 bases align to TRBD1. The CDR3 covers 15 residues. Germline CDR1 SNHLY, CDR2 FYNNEI. Trimming removed 5 bases from V and 0 bases from J; junction bases left unmatched: 6. The CDR3 DNA follows: TGTGCCAGCAGTCCCCGGACAGGGATCTCCTACGAGCAGTACTTC. Amino acids: CASSPRTGISYEQYF.

This clone was picked up many times. This sequence joins TRBV6-1 and TRBJ1-6; D might be TRBD1 (6 bases). The CDR3 spans 15 residues. The V end lost 2 bases, the J end lost 5 bases, and 10 bases lay between the germline ends. Per germline, CDR1 MNHNS and CDR2 SASEGT. The DNA of the CDR3 is TGTGCCAGCAGTGAATCGTCAGGGGATAATTCACCCCTCCACTTT. Amino acid sequence: CASSESSGDNSPLHF.